The rows below give T cell receptor beta chains drawn from one sample of a study of cytomegalovirus exposure and HLA in healthy donors. Clones were read by immunoSEQ multiplex PCR, and TCRdb kept only the in-frame ones, dropping some. This sample's clone table lists approximately 120,000 clones. The source material was PBMCs. The receptor source for this set is a man between 35 and 55 years old in good health and CMV-seronegative. The CDR3 runs from the conserved cysteine through the conserved F or W. The D gene is left open where the match is weak.

d_gene	v_gene	j_gene	CDR3nt	CDR3aa
TRBD1	TRBV5-4	TRBJ2-7	TGTGCCAGCAGCTCCTCCCCGGACAGGCTCTACGAGCAGTACTTC	CASSSSPDRLYEQYF
TRBD1	TRBV7-6	TRBJ1-3	TGTGCCAGCAGTTCTCCGGGACAGGGTGAATACACCATATATTTT	CASSSPGQGEYTIYF
TRBD1	TRBV5-1	TRBJ2-3	TGCGCCAGCAGTTACGGGCAGGGGGCAGATACGCAGTATTTT	CASSYGQGADTQYF
NA	TRBV28	TRBJ1-1	TGTGCCAGCAGCCCCGCAAGGAGGGGGAACACTGAAGCTTTCTTT	CASSPARRGNTEAFF
NA	TRBV28	TRBJ1-4	TGTGCCAGCAGTTTGGTGGGGCCAACTAATGAAAAACTGTTTTTT	CASSLVGPTNEKLFF
TRBD1	TRBV6-1	TRBJ2-1	TGTGCCAGCAGAGCTGGGACAGGGGACTACAATGAGCAGTTCTTC	CASRAGTGDYNEQFF
TRBD2	TRBV19	TRBJ2-7	TGTGCCAGTAGTTCCGGACTAGCGGGAGCGTCCTACGAGCAGTACTTC	CASSSGLAGASYEQYF
NA	TRBV4-3	TRBJ1-6	TGCGCCAGCAGCCAGGCCGCGGGGGGGGCCTATAATTCACCCCTCCACTTT	CASSQAAGGAYNSPLHF
NA	TRBV7-8	TRBJ1-2	TGTGCCAGCAGCCCCAGAGGGAGGGGGGGGTATGGCTACACCTTC	CASSPRGRGGYGYTF
TRBD1	TRBV29-1	TRBJ2-7	TGCAGCGCCGACAGGGGGGGAGAGCAGTACTTC	CSADRGGEQYF
TRBD2	TRBV7-8	TRBJ2-1	TGTGCCAGCAGCGGACTAGCGGGAGTCTACAATGAGCAGTTCTTC	CASSGLAGVYNEQFF
TRBD2	TRBV5-1	TRBJ2-1	TGCGCCAGCAGCTTGGGATTTAGCGGGAGAGGCGATGAGCAGTTCTTC	CASSLGFSGRGDEQFF
TRBD2	TRBV7-2	TRBJ2-3	TGTGCCAGCAGCTTAGTTGGGCGGGGGGCCTCAGATACGCAGTATTTT	CASSLVGRGASDTQYF
TRBD2	TRBV14	TRBJ2-1	TGTGCCAGCAGCCAGCCCGGGACTAGCGGGGAGAGGGGGCAGTTCTTC	CASSQPGTSGERGQFF
TRBD2	TRBV28	TRBJ2-2	TGTGCCAGCACCCGGACTAGCGGGACATCTGGGGAGCTGTTTTTT	CASTRTSGTSGELFF
TRBD1	TRBV5-4	TRBJ2-5	TGTGCCAGCAGCAGGACAGGGTGGGAGACCCAGTACTTC	CASSRTGWETQYF
NA	TRBV5-1	TRBJ2-1	TGCGCCAGCAGCCGCGGGGAGAGCTCCTACAATGAGCAGTTCTTC	CASSRGESSYNEQFF
TRBD2	TRBV7-3	TRBJ2-7	TGTGCCAGCAGCCAGACTAGCGGGAACGGGGAGCAGTACTTC	CASSQTSGNGEQYF
NA	TRBV11-2	TRBJ2-7	TGTGCCAGCAGAACACCCGGGAGGGGGCCTGGCGAGCAGTACTTC	CASRTPGRGPGEQYF
TRBD1	TRBV5-1	TRBJ2-7	TGCGCCAGCAGCTTGCTACAGGGGCGCTACGAGCAGTACTTC	CASSLLQGRYEQYF
NA	TRBV27	TRBJ2-5	TGTGCCAGCCGGAGCTTGATAAAGGAGACCCAGTACTTC	CASRSLIKETQYF
NA	TRBV5-1	TRBJ1-1	TGCGCCAGCAGCTTGCCGGGGGGGAGGACTGAAGCTTTCTTT	CASSLPGGRTEAFF
NA	TRBV5-1	TRBJ2-1	TGCGCCAGCAGCTTGGAGGGTAGGGGGAATGAGCAGTTCTTC	CASSLEGRGNEQFF
TRBD2	TRBV19	TRBJ2-1	TGTGCCAGTAATCCTTTTGGAGCGGGGCGCTACAATGAGCAGTTCTTC	CASNPFGAGRYNEQFF
NA	TRBV6-4	TRBJ1-1	TGTGCCAGCACTGCCGACACACAGAACACTGAAGCTTTCTTT	CASTADTQNTEAFF
NA	TRBV19	TRBJ2-3	TGTGCCAGTACACCCACTGGCACAGATACGCAGTATTTT	CASTPTGTDTQYF
NA	TRBV5-8	TRBJ2-2	TGTGCCAGCAGCTCCCAGGGGCGCCGTACCGGGGAGCTGTTTTTT	CASSSQGRRTGELFF
NA	TRBV9	TRBJ2-2	TGTGCCAGCAGCGTAAGACTAGACACCGGGGAGCTGTTTTTT	CASSVRLDTGELFF
NA	TRBV28	TRBJ1-5	TGTGCCAGCAGCATAATCACAGGTGCCGGTCAGCCCCAGCATTTT	CASSIITGAGQPQHF
NA	TRBV12-1	TRBJ2-3	TGTGCCAGCAGCCCTCATGTGACTAGCGGGAGGCGGAGGGCAGGGGATACGCAGTATTTT	CASSPHVTSGRRRAGDTQYF
TRBD1	TRBV29-1	TRBJ2-7	TGCAGCGGCCGGGACAGTTTGTCCTACGAGCAGTACTTC	CSGRDSLSYEQYF
TRBD2	TRBV28	TRBJ2-7	TGTGCCAGCAGTTTAAACCTAGCGGTACTTTCCTACGAGCAGTACTTC	CASSLNLAVLSYEQYF
TRBD1	TRBV28	TRBJ1-3	TGTGCCAGCAGACAGGGGGCGTCTGGAAACACCATATATTTT	CASRQGASGNTIYF
NA	TRBV9	TRBJ1-2	TGTGCCAGCAGCGCCACAGGAACTGAATATGGCTACACCTTC	CASSATGTEYGYTF
TRBD2	TRBV5-1	TRBJ2-1	TGCGCCAGCAGCATGGGGACTAGCGGTTCAGTTTACAATGAGCAGTTCTTC	CASSMGTSGSVYNEQFF
NA	TRBV6-1	TRBJ2-3	TGTGCCAGCAGTGAAGTGCGGCGGCGCGGGGATACGCAGTATTTT	CASSEVRRRGDTQYF
TRBD2	TRBV15	TRBJ2-1	TGTGCCACCAGCTCAAGACTAGCGGGAGTTCATGAGCAGTTCTTC	CATSSRLAGVHEQFF
TRBD2	TRBV4-1	TRBJ2-1	TGCGCCAGCAGCCAAGCGGGAGGGTACTACAATGAGCAGTTCTTC	CASSQAGGYYNEQFF
NA	TRBV30	TRBJ1-5	TGTGCCTGGAGTAACGGATATGGGTCGGGACAGCCCCAGCATTTT	CAWSNGYGSGQPQHF
NA	TRBV7-9	TRBJ1-5	TGTGCCAGCAGCGATAGGAGGGAGACTCAGCCCCAGCATTTT	CASSDRRETQPQHF
NA	TRBV5-6	TRBJ2-1	TGTGCCAGCACCGATACATTGGGGGGAGGAGGCGACAATGAGCAGTTCTTC	CASTDTLGGGGDNEQFF
TRBD2	TRBV9	TRBJ2-2	TGTGCCAGCAGCGTAGAACTAGCGGGTTACACCGGGGAGCTGTTTTTT	CASSVELAGYTGELFF
NA	TRBV19	TRBJ1-2	TGTGCCAGTAGTATCCGGGACTCCTATGGCTACACCTTC	CASSIRDSYGYTF
TRBD1	TRBV4-1	TRBJ1-2	TGCGCCAGCAGCCACACCAGGGGGGTGGGCGGCTACACCTTC	CASSHTRGVGGYTF
NA	TRBV7-3	TRBJ2-1	TGTGCCAGCAGCTTAGGAGGGAGGCCTTACAATGAGCAGTTCTTC	CASSLGGRPYNEQFF
NA	TRBV4-1	TRBJ2-7	TGCGCCAGCAGCCAACCCGTCAGGGGGGTCCGGGAGCAGTACTTC	CASSQPVRGVREQYF
NA	TRBV5-4	TRBJ1-1	TGTGCCAGCAGCTTGTACGGGGGGACGACTGAAGCTTTCTTT	CASSLYGGTTEAFF
NA	TRBV11-3	TRBJ1-1	TGTGCCACGGAGACTCCGGGGGGCGGGGGTTCCACTGAAGCTTTCTTT	CATETPGGGGSTEAFF
TRBD1	TRBV6-1	TRBJ1-2	TGTGCCAGCAGTGAAGTACAGGGGGGTGGCTATGGCTACACCTTC	CASSEVQGGGYGYTF
TRBD2	TRBV5-4	TRBJ2-5	TGTGCCAGCAGCTCTAGCGGGAGAGGGGAGACCCAGTACTTC	CASSSSGRGETQYF
TRBD1	TRBV5-5	TRBJ1-2	TGTGCCAGCAGCGTGGACAGGGTTCGGGTTGATGGCTACACCTTC	CASSVDRVRVDGYTF
NA	TRBV7-9	TRBJ1-1	TGTGCCAGGGCCCGTTTGGTTAACACTGAAGCTTTCTTT	CARARLVNTEAFF
TRBD1	TRBV6-5	TRBJ2-7	TGTGCCAGCAAAACGACAGGGTCCTACGAGCAGTACTTC	CASKTTGSYEQYF
NA	TRBV13	TRBJ2-1	TGTGCCAGCAGTGAGTTGGGGGCAGAGCAGTTCTTC	CASSELGAEQFF
NA	TRBV19	TRBJ2-2	TGTGCCAGTAGTATCCAGGGGCGTACCGGGGAGCTGTTTTTT	CASSIQGRTGELFF
TRBD1	TRBV9	TRBJ2-2	TGTGCCAGCAGCTCCCTGACAGGGGGGGGCACCGGGGAGCTGTTTTTT	CASSSLTGGGTGELFF
NA	TRBV19	TRBJ1-1	TGTGCCAGTAGTCCCCGCTGGACAGCGAACACTGAAGCTTTCTTT	CASSPRWTANTEAFF
TRBD2	TRBV30	TRBJ2-1	TGTGCCTGTAAAATAGCGGGAGTTATCAATGAGCAGTTCTTC	CACKIAGVINEQFF
TRBD1	TRBV27	TRBJ2-7	TGTGCCAGCAGTAGGCCCGGGACAGGTATCTACGAGCAGTACTTC	CASSRPGTGIYEQYF
NA	TRBV5-1	TRBJ2-1	TGCGCCAGCAGTTTACAGGAGACCTACAATGAGCAGTTCTTC	CASSLQETYNEQFF